This entry features one T cell receptor (beta chain) sequence. The specificity of this receptor is unknown. No base-level quality is on record; no much larger clone is a single base apart. Trimming removed 1 base from V and 1 base from J, leaving 7 bases between the germline ends. CDR1 and CDR2 were assigned from the germline V gene as SGHTA and FQGNSA. There are 14 amino acids in the CDR3, from cysteine to phenylalanine inclusive. Only the CDR3 DNA is retained, 42 bases long and in frame from the first base. The sample originates from a study of Ad26.COV2.S vaccination and SARS-CoV-2 variants (dated by TCRdb to the early 2020s). As for the study more broadly: Donors in the vaccine arm were drawn from COV1001, a phase I-IIa trial of Ad26.COV2.S in healthy adults that was multicentre, randomized, double-blind and placebo-controlled. The TCR-sequenced set comprised approximately 32 samples: some 19 Ad26.COV2.S vaccine recipients, 5 placebo recipients and 8 SARS-CoV-2 convalescent individuals. Trial participants were randomized into five groups of five: low-dose or high-dose Ad26.COV2.S given once or twice, or placebo on both occasions. Ad26.COV2.S was administered intramuscularly at 5 x 10^10 or 1 x 10^11 viral particles, either as a single shot or as two shots given 56 days apart. TCRbeta repertoire sequencing was used to assess the specificity and breadth of SARS-CoV-2-reactive T cell receptors after Ad26.COV2.S vaccination. Throughout the experiments and outcome assessment, investigators stayed blinded to trial group allocation. Beyond this particular receptor, the publication reports: Vaccine and placebo recipients had similar non-spike TCR breadth, a finding consistent with the vaccine containing only spike. According to the authors, total T cell responses may have been underestimated by the TCR breadth and depth analyses. After vaccination, substantial breadth of spike-specific CD8+ and CD4+ T cell responses was reported. Compared with placebo recipients, Ad26.COV2.S recipients showed higher spike-specific TCR breadth (P = 0.0014). The study was not powered to compare responses between vaccine doses or regimens.

The treatment or condition tag for this specimen amounts to: 15 to 20 received Ad26.COV2.S at low or high dose, single or two shots; roughly 5 received placebo; per-sample allocation not given. For vaccine and placebo recipients, repertoires were sequenced using samples collected on day 63 after the first injection. Cohort 1b enrolled about two dozen adults aged 18-55 years at a single site in Boston, USA, between 29 July and 7 August 2020. Ad26.COV2.S was a replication-incompetent adenovirus type 26 vector expressing a prefusion-stabilized SARS-CoV-2 spike protein from the original Wuhan strain. The immunoSEQ Assay was used to sequence TCRbeta CDR3 regions. After extraction, genomic DNA underwent amplification by bias-controlled multiplex PCR, followed by high-throughput sequencing. Concerning the study's data processing: To quantify the absolute abundance of every unique TCRbeta CDR3 region, sequences were collapsed and filtered. Usable DNA was measured by amplifying reference genes present in all nucleated cells, and TCRbeta template counts were normalized to that usable DNA to estimate T cell fraction. Repertoire TCRs were annotated as SARS-CoV-2-specific by exact matching of V gene, CDR3 amino acid sequence and J gene to a known reactive TCR set. The reference SARS-CoV-2 TCR set was obtained from MIRA and was filtered for enrichment in COVID-19-positive ImmuneCODE repertoires, whereby public or cross-reactive TCRs were removed. Drawing on the MIRA antigens, annotated TCRs were analysed further at the level of specific ORF or position within ORF. Depth was the summed frequency of annotated unique rearrangements, while breadth was defined as annotated unique rearrangements over total unique productive rearrangements. TCR breadth was compared between groups using two-sided Wilcoxon rank-sum tests. Entries here come from immuneACCESS through TCRdb and include only in-frame sequences with V and J called. Some clones fail to appear in such tables; in the studies checked, an unresolved V gene covers under half of the shortfall, and the cause of the remainder is unknown. The DNA was the basis for D and trimming; V, J and clone size are from that table. The sample profile shows 300,000 to 350,000 clones; 90% of them were found once. The ten biggest clones cover about 5.4% of the sample.

Recombination joined TRBV7-2 with TRBJ2-5; the D gene lacks a confident call. The TCR comes from a person between 18 and 60 years old who received the Ad26.COV2.S COVID-19 vaccine or a placebo. The sample here was peripheral blood, taken in a trial of Ad26.COV2.S vaccine versus placebo. The sequenced DNA is TGTGCCAGCAGCTTAGTGGGGATCCAAGAGACCCAGTACTTC. Protein translation: CASSLVGIQETQYF.